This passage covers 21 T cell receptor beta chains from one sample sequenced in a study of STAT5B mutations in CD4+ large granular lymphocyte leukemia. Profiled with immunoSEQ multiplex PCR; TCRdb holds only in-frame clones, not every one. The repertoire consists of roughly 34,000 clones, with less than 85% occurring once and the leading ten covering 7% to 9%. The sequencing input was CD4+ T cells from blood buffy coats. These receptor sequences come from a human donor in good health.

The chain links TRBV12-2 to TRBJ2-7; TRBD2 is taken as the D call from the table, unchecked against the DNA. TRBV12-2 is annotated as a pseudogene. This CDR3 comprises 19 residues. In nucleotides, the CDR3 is TGTGCAAGTCGCTTAGCCCACAGGGAACTAGCGGGGGGGCGATACGAGCAGTACTTC. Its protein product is CASRLAHRELAGGRYEQYF.

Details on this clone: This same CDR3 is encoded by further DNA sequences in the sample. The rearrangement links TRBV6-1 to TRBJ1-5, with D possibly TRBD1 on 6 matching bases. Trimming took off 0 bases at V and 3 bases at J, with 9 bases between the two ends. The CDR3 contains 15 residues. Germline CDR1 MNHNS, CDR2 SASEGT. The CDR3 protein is CASSEAGAPNQPQHF. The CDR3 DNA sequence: TGTGCCAGCAGTGAAGCGGGGGCTCCCAATCAGCCCCAGCATTTT.

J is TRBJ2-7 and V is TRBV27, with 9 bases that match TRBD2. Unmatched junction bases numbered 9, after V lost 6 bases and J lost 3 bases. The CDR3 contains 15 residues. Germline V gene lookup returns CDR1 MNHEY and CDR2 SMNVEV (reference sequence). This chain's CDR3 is CASRKTASGNYEQYF. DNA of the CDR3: TGTGCCAGCAGAAAGACGGCTAGCGGGAACTACGAGCAGTACTTC.

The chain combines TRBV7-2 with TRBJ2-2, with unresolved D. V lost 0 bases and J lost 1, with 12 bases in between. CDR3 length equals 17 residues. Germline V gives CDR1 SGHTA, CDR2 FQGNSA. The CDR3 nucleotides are TGTGCCAGCAGCTTAGCGGCGGCAGCATTGAACACCGGGGAGCTGTTTTTT. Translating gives CASSLAAAALNTGELFF.

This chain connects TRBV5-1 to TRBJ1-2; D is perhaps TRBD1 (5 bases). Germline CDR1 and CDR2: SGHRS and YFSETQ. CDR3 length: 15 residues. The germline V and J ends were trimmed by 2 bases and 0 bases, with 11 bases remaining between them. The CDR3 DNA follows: TGCGCCAGCAGCTTTACCCCGACAGCTAACTATGGCTACACCTTC. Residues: CASSFTPTANYGYTF.

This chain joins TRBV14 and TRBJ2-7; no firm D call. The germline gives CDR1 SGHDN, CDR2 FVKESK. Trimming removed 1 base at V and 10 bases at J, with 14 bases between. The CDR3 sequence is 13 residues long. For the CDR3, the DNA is TGTGCCAGCAGCCAAGTTATACAAGGGCTCCAGTACTTC. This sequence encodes CASSQVIQGLQYF.

The CDR3 loop is CASSRSRSNYGYTF. Written as DNA, the CDR3 is TGTGCCAGCAGCCGGAGCAGGTCGAACTATGGCTACACCTTC. The gene calls are TRBV7-8 and TRBJ1-2; no reliable D call. V was pared by 5 bases and J by 2 bases, with 12 bases between. CDR1 and CDR2 from the germline V gene are SGHVS and FQNEAQ. CDR3 size: 14 residues.

CDR3 DNA sequence: TGCGCCAGCAGCCCTTCGACACCTCACTCCTATGGCTACACCTTC. It encodes CASSPSTPHSYGYTF. This chain connects TRBV5-1 to TRBJ1-2; D unclear. The V end lost 4 bases, the J end lost 4 bases, and 17 bases lay between the germline ends. CDR3 size: 15 residues. CDR1 and CDR2 (germline): SGHRS, YFSETQ.

CDR3 sequence (DNA): TGTGCCAGCAGCACACGACGGGTAACCAACACCGGGGAGCTGTTTTTT. Its translation is CASSTRRVTNTGELFF. V usage is TRBV9 and J usage is TRBJ2-2; D ambiguous. The CDR3 extends over 16 amino acids. CDR1 and CDR2 from the germline V gene are SGDLS and YYNGEE. The V gene lost 4 bases and the J gene lost 2 bases, with 15 bases spanning the gap. The variable domain in full, with the rest retrieved from reference TRBV9 and TRBJ2-2, is DSGVTQTPKHLITATGQRVTLRCSPRSGDLSVYWYQQSLDQGLQFLIQYYNGEERAKGNILERFSAQQFPDLHSELNLSSLELGDSALYFCASSTRRVTNTGELFFGEGSRLTVL.

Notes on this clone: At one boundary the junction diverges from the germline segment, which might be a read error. The CDR3 loop reads CASSTIGLAGGQETQYF. The CDR3 DNA reads TGTGCTAGCAGCACCATTGGACTAGCGGGGGGACAAGAGACCCAGTACTTC. V and J are TRBV7-7 and TRBJ2-5; 14 nucleotides agree with TRBD2. Germline V gene lookup returns CDR1 SSHAT and CDR2 FNYEAQ (reference sequence). The CDR3 runs 17 residues.

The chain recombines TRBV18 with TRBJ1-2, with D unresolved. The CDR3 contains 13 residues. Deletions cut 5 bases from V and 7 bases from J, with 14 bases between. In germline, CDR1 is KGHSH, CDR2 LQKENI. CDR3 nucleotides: TGTGCCAGCTCATCCAAAGACAAGAGTGGCTACACCTTC. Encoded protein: CASSSKDKSGYTF.

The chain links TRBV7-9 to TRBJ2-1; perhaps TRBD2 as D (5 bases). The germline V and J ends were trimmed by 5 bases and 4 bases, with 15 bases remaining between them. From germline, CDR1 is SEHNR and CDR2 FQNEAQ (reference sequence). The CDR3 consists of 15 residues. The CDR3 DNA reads TGTGCCAGCAGCCCTGGACTGCTCGGTTACAATGAGCAGTTCTTC. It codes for CASSPGLLGYNEQFF. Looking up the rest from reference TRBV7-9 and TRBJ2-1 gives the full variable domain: DTGVSQNPRHKITKRGQNVTFRCDPISEHNRLYWYRQTLGQGPEFLTYFQNEAQLEKSRLLSDRFSAERPKGSFSTLEIQRTEQGDSAMYLCASSPGLLGYNEQFFGPGTRLTVL.

The CDR3 spells CARSPQAPLGDGYGYTF. CDR3 bases: TGTGCCAGAAGCCCCCAAGCCCCCCTTGGGGACGGCTATGGCTACACCTTC. The V call is TRBV5-3, the J call TRBJ1-2; D is perhaps TRBD1 (5 bases). TRBV5-3 is an ORF; its function is uncertain. The V end was cut by 4 bases, the J end by 4 bases, with 23 bases between. The CDR3 extends over 17 amino acids.

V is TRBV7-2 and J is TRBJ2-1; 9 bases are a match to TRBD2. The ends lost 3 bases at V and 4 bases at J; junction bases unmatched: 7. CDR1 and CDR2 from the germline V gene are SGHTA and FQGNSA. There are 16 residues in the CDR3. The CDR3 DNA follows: TGTGCCAGCAGCTTGCTGGGTAGCGGGAGTTACAATGAGCAGTTCTTC. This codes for CASSLLGSGSYNEQFF.

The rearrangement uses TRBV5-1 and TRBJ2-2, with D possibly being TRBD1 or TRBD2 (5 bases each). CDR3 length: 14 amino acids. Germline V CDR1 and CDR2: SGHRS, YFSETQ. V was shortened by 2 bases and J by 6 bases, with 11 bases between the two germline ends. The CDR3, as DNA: TGCGCCAGCAGCTTTGAGGGGTTATCCGGGGAGCTGTTTTTT. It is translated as CASSFEGLSGELFF.

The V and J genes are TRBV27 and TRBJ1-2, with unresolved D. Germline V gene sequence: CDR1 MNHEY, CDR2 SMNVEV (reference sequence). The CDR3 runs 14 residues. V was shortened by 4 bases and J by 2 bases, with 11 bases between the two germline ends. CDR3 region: CASSSKTDNYGYTF. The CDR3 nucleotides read TGTGCCAGCAGTTCGAAAACAGACAACTATGGCTACACCTTC.

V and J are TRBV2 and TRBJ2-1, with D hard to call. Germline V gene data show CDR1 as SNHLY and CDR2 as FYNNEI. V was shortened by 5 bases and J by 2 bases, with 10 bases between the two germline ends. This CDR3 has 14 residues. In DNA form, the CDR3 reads TGTGCCAGCAGTCTAGGGCCAACCTACAATGAGCAGTTCTTC. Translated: CASSLGPTYNEQFF.

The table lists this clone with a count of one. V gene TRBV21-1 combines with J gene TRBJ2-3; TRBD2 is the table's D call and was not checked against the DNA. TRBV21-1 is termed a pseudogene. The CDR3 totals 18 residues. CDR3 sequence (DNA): TGTGCCAGCAGCAATCACCTCCCGGGAGGGGCAAGGACAGATACGCAGTATTTT. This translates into CASSNHLPGGARTDTQYF.

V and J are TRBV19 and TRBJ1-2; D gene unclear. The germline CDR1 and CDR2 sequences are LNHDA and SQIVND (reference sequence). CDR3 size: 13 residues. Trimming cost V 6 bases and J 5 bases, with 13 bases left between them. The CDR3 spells CASRTAGRYGYTF. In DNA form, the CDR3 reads TGTGCCAGTAGGACCGCTGGACGGTATGGCTACACCTTC.

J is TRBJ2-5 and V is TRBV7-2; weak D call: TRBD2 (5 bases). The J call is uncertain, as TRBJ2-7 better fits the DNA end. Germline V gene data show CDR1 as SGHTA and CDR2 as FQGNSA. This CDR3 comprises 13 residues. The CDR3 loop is CASSVDSPYEQYF. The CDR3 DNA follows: TGTGCCAGCAGCGTGGACTCGCCCTACGAGCAGTACTTC.

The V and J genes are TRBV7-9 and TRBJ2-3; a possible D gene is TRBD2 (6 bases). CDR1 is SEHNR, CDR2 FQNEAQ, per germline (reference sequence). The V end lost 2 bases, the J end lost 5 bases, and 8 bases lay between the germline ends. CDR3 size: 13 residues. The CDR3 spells CASSLLGGDTQYF. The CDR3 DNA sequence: TGTGCCAGCAGCTTACTGGGGGGAGATACGCAGTATTTT.